These T cell receptor beta chains were read from a single sample in a study of blood T cell repertoires in COVID-19. Profiled with immunoSEQ multiplex PCR; TCRdb holds only in-frame clones, not every one. The data hold about 200,000 clones, with almost 90% observed a single time. The sequencing input was peripheral blood. Receptor source: a man aged 18-30 years with active or convalescent COVID-19. CDR3s include the opening cysteine and the closing phenylalanine or tryptophan. Fields, in order: V gene, D gene, clone size, J gene, CDR3 DNA, CDR3 protein. The D gene is left open where the match is weak. Only some rows state a clone size, as once, few, many or a class for expanded clones.

TRBV9	NA	few	TRBJ1-1	TGTGCCAGCAGCGTAGGGAGTGGCACTGAAGCTTTCTTT	CASSVGSGTEAFF
TRBV12-3/TRBV12-4	NA	NA	TRBJ1-1	TGTGCCAGCAGCCGGGGGGTTGGCACTGAAGCTTTCTTT	CASSRGVGTEAFF
TRBV6-1	TRBD2	NA	TRBJ2-5	TGTGCCAGCAGGACTAGCGGTGACCAAGAGACCCAGTACTTC	CASRTSGDQETQYF
TRBV29-1	NA	NA	TRBJ1-1	TGCAGCGTTGGACAGTTGAACACTGAAGCTTTCTTT	CSVGQLNTEAFF
TRBV6-6	NA	NA	TRBJ2-7	TGTGCCAGCAGTTACTATCCAGCGAGAAGCTCCTACGAGCAGTACTTC	CASSYYPARSSYEQYF
TRBV4-3	TRBD1	NA	TRBJ2-7	TGCGCCAGCAGCCAGTCCGGGACAGGGGTCTACGAGCAGTACTTC	CASSQSGTGVYEQYF
TRBV9	TRBD2	NA	TRBJ2-1	TGTGCCAGCAGCGAAAGGACTAGCGGGAGTTGGGATGAGCAGTTCTTC	CASSERTSGSWDEQFF
TRBV2	NA	NA	TRBJ1-2	TGTGCCAGCAGTGAGACTTTGAACTATGGCTACACCTTC	CASSETLNYGYTF
TRBV4-2	TRBD2	NA	TRBJ2-5	TGTGCCAGCAGCCCAGGTCTGGGACTAGCAGAACAAGAGACCCAGTACTTC	CASSPGLGLAEQETQYF
TRBV5-4	NA	NA	TRBJ1-1	TGTGCCAGCAGCTTAGGAGGGGCGCGTGATTCTGAAGCTTTCTTT	CASSLGGARDSEAFF